This T cell receptor beta chain stems from a study of response to subunit inactivated influenza vaccine. MiXCR, applied by TCRdb to the RT-PCR reads, yields one record per CDR3 protein. Of under 200,000 distinct CDR3 sequences in the sample, 11% were seen once. J lost 7 bases, V lost 2 bases, and 12 bases had no gene match. CDR3 length: 16 residues. CDR1 and CDR2 (germline): KGHSH, LQKENI. Points from the study as a whole: The study's authors posited that every seasonal influenza vaccination enlists few new T cells.

This clonotype was seen a few times. Its target is unknown. The sample consisted of non-naive T cells sorted from PBMCs, taken roughly 47 days after vaccination. This receptor was obtained from a man aged 45-65 years who received an inactivated influenza vaccine. The rearrangement joins TRBV18 to TRBJ1-2; 8 bases map to TRBD1. CDR3 residues: CASSPGPGTGEGGYTF. Here the CDR3 DNA reads TGTGCCAGCTCACCAGGTCCCGGGACAGGAGAAGGTGGCTACACCTTC.